Listed below are T cell receptor beta chains from one sample, sequenced in a study of blood T cell repertoires in COVID-19. Profiling relied on immunoSEQ multiplex PCR, and the TCRdb table lists in-frame clones only, not all of them. The table has fewer than 200,000 clones, 80% to 90% seen once. Sequenced: peripheral blood. Receptors originate from an elderly woman with COVID-19, enrolled during active disease. Each CDR3 is given with its conserved first and last residue. Each record gives: V gene, D gene, clone size, J gene, CDR3 DNA, CDR3 protein. D genes are given only for firm matches. Only part of the rows carry a size: once, few, many, or a class if the clone is expanded.

>TRBV5-1|-|-|TRBJ1-3
TGCGCCAGCAGCTTGGCATCGGGAGTACCGAACACCATATATTTT
CASSLASGVPNTIYF
>TRBV21-1|-|-|TRBJ1-2
TGTGCCAGCAGCATTCATGGAGCTAACTATGGCTACACCTTC
CASSIHGANYGYTF
>TRBV18|-|-|TRBJ1-5
TGTGCCAGCTCAAAACGGACAGTTAGCAATCAGCCCCAGCATTTT
CASSKRTVSNQPQHF
>TRBV10-3|TRBD2|-|TRBJ2-7
TGTGCCATCAGTGAACCTGGACTAGCGGGAGGGTCCTACGAGCAGTACTTC
CAISEPGLAGGSYEQYF
>TRBV4-1|TRBD2|-|TRBJ2-3
TGCGCCAGCAGCCATCCCTCACTTCCTAGCGGGAAACGTAGCACAGATACGCAGTATTTT
CASSHPSLPSGKRSTDTQYF
>TRBV5-1|-|-|TRBJ2-7
TGCGCCAGCAGCCCCGGGACTTATTTTCTCGAGCAGTACTTC
CASSPGTYFLEQYF
>TRBV5-4|TRBD1|-|TRBJ2-7
TGTGCCAGCAGGGTGAGAGGGGGCAACGACGAGCAGTACTTC
CASRVRGGNDEQYF
>TRBV7-2|-|-|TRBJ1-3
TGTGCCAGCAGCTTAACAGGGCTCTCTGGAAACACCATATATTTT
CASSLTGLSGNTIYF
>TRBV29-1|TRBD2|-|TRBJ2-1
TGCAGCGTTGGGGTAGCGGGAGACGGGGAGCAGTTCTTC
CSVGVAGDGEQFF
>TRBV19|-|once|TRBJ2-2
TGTGCCAGTAGTATGACAGAGGCCGGGGAGCTGTTTTTT
CASSMTEAGELFF
>TRBV7-9|TRBD1|-|TRBJ2-5
TGTGCCAGCAGCTTAACAGGGGGCCCCTTTTCGGTAGAAGAGACCCAGTACTTC
CASSLTGGPFSVEETQYF
>TRBV29-1|-|once|TRBJ1-2
TGCAGCGTTGGATTCCAGGGCGGGGGCTATGGCTACACCTTC
CSVGFQGGGYGYTF
>TRBV3-1/TRBV3-2|-|-|TRBJ1-5
TGTGCCAGCAGCCAAGGGAGGGGACAGCCCCAGCATTTT
CASSQGRGQPQHF
>TRBV7-3|TRBD1|-|TRBJ2-7
TGTGCCAGCAGCTCCTCGACAGGGCCCTACGAGCAGTACTTC
CASSSSTGPYEQYF
>TRBV14|-|-|TRBJ2-2
TGTGCCAGCAGCCAAGATAACGGGGCGAACACCGGGGAGCTGTTTTTT
CASSQDNGANTGELFF
>TRBV2|-|-|TRBJ2-7
TGTGCCAGCAGCTACGACAGATACGAGCAGTACTTC
CASSYDRYEQYF
>TRBV7-2|TRBD1|-|TRBJ1-6
TGTGCCAGCAGCATCATGGCGGGACAGTCTTATAATTCACCCCTCCACTTT
CASSIMAGQSYNSPLHF
>TRBV3-1/TRBV3-2|TRBD1|-|TRBJ1-2
TGTGCCAGCAGCCTACAAGGGGGCGGCTATGGCTACACCTTC
CASSLQGGGYGYTF
>TRBV6-5|TRBD2|-|TRBJ2-1
TGTGCCAGCAGACACAGTGCCGGGACTACCAATGAGCAGTTCTTC
CASRHSAGTTNEQFF
>TRBV7-9|TRBD1|-|TRBJ1-6
TGTGCCAGCAGCGGGACAGGGCCCAGCTCCTATAATTCACCCCTCCACTTT
CASSGTGPSSYNSPLHF
>TRBV27|TRBD2|-|TRBJ2-5
TGTGCCAGCAGACCAATGCCGGGACTAGCGGGAGTGTTCAAGACCCAGTACTTC
CASRPMPGLAGVFKTQYF